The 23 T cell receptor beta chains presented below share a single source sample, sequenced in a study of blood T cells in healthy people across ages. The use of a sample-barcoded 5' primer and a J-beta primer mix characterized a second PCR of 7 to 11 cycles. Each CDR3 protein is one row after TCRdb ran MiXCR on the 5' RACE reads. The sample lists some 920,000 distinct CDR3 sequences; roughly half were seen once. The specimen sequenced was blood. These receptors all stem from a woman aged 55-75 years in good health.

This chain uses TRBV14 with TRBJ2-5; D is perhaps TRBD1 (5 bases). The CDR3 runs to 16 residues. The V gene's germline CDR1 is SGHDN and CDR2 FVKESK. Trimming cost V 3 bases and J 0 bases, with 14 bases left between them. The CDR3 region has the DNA TGTGCCAGCAGCCAGGGGCGACGAGAGGACCAAGAGACCCAGTACTTC. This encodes CASSQGRREDQETQYF. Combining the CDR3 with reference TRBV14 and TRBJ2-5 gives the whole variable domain EAGVTQFPSHSVIEKGQTVTLRCDPISGHDNLYWYRRVMGKEIKFLLHFVKESKQDESGMPNNRFLAERTGGTYSTLKVQPAELEDSGVYFCASSQGRREDQETQYFGPGTRLLVL.

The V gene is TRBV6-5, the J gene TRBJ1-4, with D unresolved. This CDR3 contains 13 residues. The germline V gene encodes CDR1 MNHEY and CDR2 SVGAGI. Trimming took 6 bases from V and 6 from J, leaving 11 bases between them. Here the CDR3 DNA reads TGTGCCAGCAGGGTCGTTTGGGATGAAAAACTGTTTTTT. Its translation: CASRVVWDEKLFF.

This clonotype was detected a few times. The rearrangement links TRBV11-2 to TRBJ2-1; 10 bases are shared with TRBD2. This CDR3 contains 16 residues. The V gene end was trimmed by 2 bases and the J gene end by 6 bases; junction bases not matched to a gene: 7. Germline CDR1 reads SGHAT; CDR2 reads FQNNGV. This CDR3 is CASSLWSLAGGNEQFF. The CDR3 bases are TGTGCCAGCAGCTTATGGAGTTTAGCGGGAGGCAATGAGCAGTTCTTC.

CDR3 residues: CASSQDTTVYGYTF. The CDR3 nucleotides are TGCGCCAGCAGCCAAGATACGACAGTCTATGGCTACACCTTC. V gene TRBV4-1 combines with J gene TRBJ1-2, with TRBD1 as a possible D gene (5 bases). This CDR3 is 14 amino acids long. In germline, CDR1 is MGHRA, CDR2 YSYEKL. Trimming cost V 0 bases and J 4 bases, with 9 bases left between them.

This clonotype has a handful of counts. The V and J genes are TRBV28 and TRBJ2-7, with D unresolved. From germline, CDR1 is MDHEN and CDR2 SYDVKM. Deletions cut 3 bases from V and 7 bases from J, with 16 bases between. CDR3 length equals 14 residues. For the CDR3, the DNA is TGTGCCAGCAGTTTGACTGCAAAGAAAACAGAGCAGTACTTC. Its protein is CASSLTAKKTEQYF.

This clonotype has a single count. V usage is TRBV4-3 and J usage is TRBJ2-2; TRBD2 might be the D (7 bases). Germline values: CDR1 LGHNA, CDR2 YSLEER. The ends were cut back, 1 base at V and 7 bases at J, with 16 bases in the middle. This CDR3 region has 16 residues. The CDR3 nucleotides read TGCGCCAGCAGCCAAGGAATGGGGGGGCGAATCGGGGAGCTGTTTTTT. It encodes CASSQGMGGRIGELFF.

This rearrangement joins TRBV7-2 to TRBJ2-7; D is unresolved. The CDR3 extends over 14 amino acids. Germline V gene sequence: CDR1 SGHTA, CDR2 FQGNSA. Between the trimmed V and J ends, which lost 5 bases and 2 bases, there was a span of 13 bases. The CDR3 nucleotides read TGTGCCAGCAGCCCTTCTCAACCGCCCTACGAGCAGTACTTC. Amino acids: CASSPSQPPYEQYF.

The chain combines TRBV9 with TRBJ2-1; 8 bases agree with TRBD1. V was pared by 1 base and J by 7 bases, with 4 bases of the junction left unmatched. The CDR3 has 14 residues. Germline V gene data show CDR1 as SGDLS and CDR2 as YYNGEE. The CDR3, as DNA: TGTGCCAGCAGCGTACAGGGGGCTGGGAATGAGCAGTTCTTC. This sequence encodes CASSVQGAGNEQFF.

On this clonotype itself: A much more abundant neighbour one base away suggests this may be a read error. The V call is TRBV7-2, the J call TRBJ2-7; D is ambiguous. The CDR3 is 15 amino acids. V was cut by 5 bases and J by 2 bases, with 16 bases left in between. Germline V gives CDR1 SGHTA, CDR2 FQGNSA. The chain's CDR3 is CASSLGCSNTYEQYF. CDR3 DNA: TGTGCCAGCAGCCTCGGATGTTCGAATACCTACGAGCAGTACTTC.

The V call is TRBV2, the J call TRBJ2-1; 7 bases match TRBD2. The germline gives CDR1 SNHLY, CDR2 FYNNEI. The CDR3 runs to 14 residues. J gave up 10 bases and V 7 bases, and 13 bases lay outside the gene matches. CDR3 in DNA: TGTGCCAGCAAACTTAGCGGGCTCCTAGCGGAGCAGTTCTTC. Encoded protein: CASKLSGLLAEQFF.

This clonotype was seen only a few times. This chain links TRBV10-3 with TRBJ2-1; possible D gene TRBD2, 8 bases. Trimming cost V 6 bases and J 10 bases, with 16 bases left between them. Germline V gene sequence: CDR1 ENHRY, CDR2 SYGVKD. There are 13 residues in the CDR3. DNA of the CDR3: TGTGCCATCAGCTTGACAGGGACTAGGGAGCAGTTCTTC. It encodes CAISLTGTREQFF.

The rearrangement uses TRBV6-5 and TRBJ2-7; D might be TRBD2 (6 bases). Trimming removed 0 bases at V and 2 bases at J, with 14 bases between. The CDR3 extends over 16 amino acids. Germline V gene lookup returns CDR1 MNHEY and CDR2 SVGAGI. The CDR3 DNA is TGTGCCAGCAGTTACTCGACGACTAGATTGACCTACGAGCAGTACTTC. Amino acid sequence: CASSYSTTRLTYEQYF.

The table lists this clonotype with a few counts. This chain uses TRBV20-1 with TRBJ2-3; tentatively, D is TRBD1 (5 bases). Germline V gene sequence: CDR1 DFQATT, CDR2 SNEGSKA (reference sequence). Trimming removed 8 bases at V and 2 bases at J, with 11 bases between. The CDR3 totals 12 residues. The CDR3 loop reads CSTRQYTDTQYF. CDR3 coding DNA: TGCAGTACCAGACAGTACACAGATACGCAGTATTTT.

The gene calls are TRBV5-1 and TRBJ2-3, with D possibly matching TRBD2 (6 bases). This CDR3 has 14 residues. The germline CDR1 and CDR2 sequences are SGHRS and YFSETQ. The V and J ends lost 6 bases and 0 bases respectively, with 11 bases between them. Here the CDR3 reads CASNIRGSTDTQYF. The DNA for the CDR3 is TGCGCCAGCAACATCCGGGGGAGCACAGATACGCAGTATTTT.

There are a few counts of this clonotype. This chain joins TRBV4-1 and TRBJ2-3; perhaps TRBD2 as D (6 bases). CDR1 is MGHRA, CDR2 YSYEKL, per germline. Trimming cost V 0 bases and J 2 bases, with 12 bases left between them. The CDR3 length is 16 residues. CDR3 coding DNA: TGCGCCAGCAGCCAAGATTACGGGAGAATCACAGATACGCAGTATTTT. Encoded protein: CASSQDYGRITDTQYF.

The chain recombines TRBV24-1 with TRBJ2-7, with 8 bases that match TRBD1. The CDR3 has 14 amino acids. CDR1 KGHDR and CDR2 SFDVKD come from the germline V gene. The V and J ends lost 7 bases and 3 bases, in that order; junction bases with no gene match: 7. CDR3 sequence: CATRPGQADYEQYF. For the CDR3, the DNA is TGTGCCACCAGACCGGGACAGGCCGACTACGAGCAGTACTTC.

CDR3 sequence: CASSQRTGMETQYF. CDR3 coding DNA: TGCGCCAGCAGCCAACGAACAGGGATGGAGACCCAGTACTTC. V and J are TRBV4-3 and TRBJ2-7, with D possibly TRBD1 on 6 matching bases. Matching the DNA end better, TRBJ2-5 makes the J call doubtful. CDR1 and CDR2 (germline): LGHNA, YSLEER. The CDR3 consists of 14 residues.

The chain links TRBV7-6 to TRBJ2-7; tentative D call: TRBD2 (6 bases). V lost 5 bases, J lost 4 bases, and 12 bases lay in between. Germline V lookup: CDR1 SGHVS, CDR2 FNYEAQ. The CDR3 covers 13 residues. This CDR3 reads CASSPTSWYEQYF. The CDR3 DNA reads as TGTGCCAGCAGCCCGACTAGTTGGTACGAGCAGTACTTC. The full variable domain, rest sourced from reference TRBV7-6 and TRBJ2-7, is GAGVSQSPRYKVTKRGQDVALRCDPISGHVSLYWYRQALGQGPEFLTYFNYEAQQDKSGLPNDRFSAERPEGSISTLTIQRTEQRDSAMYRCASSPTSWYEQYFGPGTRLTVT.

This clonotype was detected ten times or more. The CDR3 DNA reads as TGTGCCATCTCAACTCGACTAGCGGGAGTTCGCACAGATACGCAGTATTTT. Encoded protein: CAISTRLAGVRTDTQYF. The chain joins TRBV6-2 or TRBV6-3 to TRBJ2-3, with TRBD2 identical over 12 bases. The ends lost 10 bases at V and 1 base at J; junction bases unmatched: 12. Germline lookup yields CDR1 MNHEY and CDR2 SVGEGT. CDR3 length: 17 residues.

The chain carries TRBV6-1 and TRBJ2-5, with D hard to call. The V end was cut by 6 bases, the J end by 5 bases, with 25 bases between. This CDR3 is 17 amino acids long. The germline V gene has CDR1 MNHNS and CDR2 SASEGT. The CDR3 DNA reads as TGTGCCAGCAGCTCGAAGCTAGTTGGCCAGATGGGGGAGACCCAGTACTTC. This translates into CASSSKLVGQMGETQYF.

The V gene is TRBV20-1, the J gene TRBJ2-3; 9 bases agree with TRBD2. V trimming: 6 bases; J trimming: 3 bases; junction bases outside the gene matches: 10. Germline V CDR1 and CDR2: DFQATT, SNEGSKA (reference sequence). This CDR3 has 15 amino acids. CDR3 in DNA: TGCAGTGCCCACCATAGCGGGAGCGGGACAGATACGCAGTATTTT. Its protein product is CSAHHSGSGTDTQYF.

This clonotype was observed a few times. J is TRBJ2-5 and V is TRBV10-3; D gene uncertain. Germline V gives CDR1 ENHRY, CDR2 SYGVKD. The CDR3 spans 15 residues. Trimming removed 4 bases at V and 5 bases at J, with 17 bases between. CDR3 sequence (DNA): TGTGCCATCAGTGCGACTGGGTTCCCCCCTGAGACCCAGTACTTC. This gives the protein CAISATGFPPETQYF.

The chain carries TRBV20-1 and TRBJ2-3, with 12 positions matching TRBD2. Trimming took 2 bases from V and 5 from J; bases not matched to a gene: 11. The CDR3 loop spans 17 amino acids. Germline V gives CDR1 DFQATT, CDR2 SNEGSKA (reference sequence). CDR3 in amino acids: CSARSASGRAGIDTQYF. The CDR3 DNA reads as TGCAGTGCTAGATCGGCTAGCGGGAGGGCCGGGATAGATACGCAGTATTTT.